These 18 T cell receptor beta chains came from one sample sequenced in a study of blood T cell repertoires in COVID-19. Generated by immunoSEQ multiplex PCR, the TCRdb table keeps only in-frame clones and is missing some. This table holds roughly 300,000 clones, around 87% found once. Sequencing was performed on PBMCs or T cells enriched from blood (not recorded which). The origin of the receptors is a woman aged 25 to 39 who had recovered from COVID-19.

This rearrangement joins TRBV5-1 to TRBJ1-3, with D perhaps matching TRBD1 (5 bases). Trimming pared 3 bases from V and 4 bases from J, leaving 11 bases between. The CDR3 consists of 14 residues. CDR1 is SGHRS, CDR2 YFSETQ, per germline. DNA for the CDR3: TGCGCCAGCAGCTCCCAGGGTCACGGAAACACCATATATTTT. Translation gives CASSSQGHGNTIYF.

DNA of the CDR3: TGTGCCAGTAGTACCACGAGGGACTTAAACACCATATATTTT. This gives the protein CASSTTRDLNTIYF. The chain recombines TRBV19 with TRBJ1-3, with D possibly matching TRBD1 (5 bases). Germline assignment: CDR1 LNHDA and CDR2 SQIVND (reference sequence). The CDR3 extends over 14 amino acids. The V and J ends lost 4 bases and 6 bases respectively, with 13 bases between them. The variable domain in full, completed from reference TRBV19 and TRBJ1-3, reads DGGITQSPKYLFRKEGQNVTLSCEQNLNHDAMYWYRQDPGQGLRLIYYSQIVNDFQKGDIAEGYSVSREKKESFPLTVTSAQKNPTAFYLCASSTTRDLNTIYFGEGSWLTVV.

The chain links TRBV19 to TRBJ2-5, with a tentative D call TRBD1 (6 bases). The CDR3 runs 15 residues. In germline, CDR1 is LNHDA, CDR2 SQIVND (reference sequence). V lost 2 bases and J lost 4, with 14 bases in between. The CDR3 sequence: CASSISTGLGETQYF. The CDR3 DNA is TGTGCCAGTAGTATAAGTACAGGGCTCGGAGAGACCCAGTACTTC.

The chain links TRBV7-3 to TRBJ2-1; tentatively, D is TRBD1 (5 bases). This CDR3 spans 15 amino acids. In germline, CDR1 is SGHTA, CDR2 FQGTGA. V gave up 4 bases and J gave up 0 bases, with 10 bases separating them. CDR3 in DNA: TGTGCCAGCAGCTCCCAGGGAAGCTCCTACAATGAGCAGTTCTTC. This gives the protein CASSSQGSSYNEQFF.

The chain recombines TRBV10-3 with TRBJ1-5, with 10 positions matching TRBD1. With 6 bases clipped from V and 2 bases from J, the junction kept 7 bases outside the gene matches. This CDR3 comprises 16 residues. The germline V gene encodes CDR1 ENHRY and CDR2 SYGVKD. The CDR3, as DNA: TGTGCCATCAGCCCGACAGGGGGCGCTGGCAATCAGCCCCAGCATTTT. Its translation is CAISPTGGAGNQPQHF.

This clone occurred once. The chain links TRBV19 to TRBJ2-3, with 7 bases fitting TRBD1. This CDR3 contains 17 residues. The germline V gene has CDR1 LNHDA and CDR2 SQIVND (reference sequence). V lost 3 bases to trimming and J lost 3 bases; unmatched junction nucleotides: 12. In DNA, the CDR3 is TGTGCCAGTAGTATGAGGAAGGGGGCCGCCCAAACAGATACGCAGTATTTT. Protein: CASSMRKGAAQTDTQYF. The full variable domain, in which reference TRBV19 and TRBJ2-3 provide the parts outside the CDR3, is DGGITQSPKYLFRKEGQNVTLSCEQNLNHDAMYWYRQDPGQGLRLIYYSQIVNDFQKGDIAEGYSVSREKKESFPLTVTSAQKNPTAFYLCASSMRKGAAQTDTQYFGPGTRLTVL.

This sequence joins TRBV14 and TRBJ2-7; 7 nucleotides agree with TRBD1. The V gene end was trimmed by 1 base and the J gene end by 4 bases; junction bases not matched to a gene: 7. Germline V gene lookup returns CDR1 SGHDN and CDR2 FVKESK. The length of the CDR3 is 15 residues. The CDR3 coding sequence is TGTGCCAGCAGCCAAGGACAGGGCATGGGGTACGAGCAGTACTTC. Amino acid sequence: CASSQGQGMGYEQYF.

The chain couples TRBV12-3 or TRBV12-4 to TRBJ1-1; TRBD1 matches at 8 bases. The CDR3 is 12 amino acids. V lost 4 bases to trimming and J lost 11 bases; unmatched junction nucleotides: 6. In DNA, the CDR3 is TGTGCCAGCAGTTACTCGACAGGGGACGCTTTCTTT. Its protein product is CASSYSTGDAFF.

The V call is TRBV19, the J call TRBJ1-2; TRBD1 is a possible D gene (6 bases). Per the germline V gene, CDR1 is LNHDA and CDR2 is SQIVND (reference sequence). The V end was cut by 1 base, the J end by 6 bases, with 12 bases between. This CDR3 is 14 amino acids long. The CDR3 DNA sequence: TGTGCCAGTAGTATAGGTCAGGGGCTGGATGGCTACACCTTC. This encodes CASSIGQGLDGYTF. Using reference TRBV19 and TRBJ1-2 for the parts outside the CDR3, the full variable domain is DGGITQSPKYLFRKEGQNVTLSCEQNLNHDAMYWYRQDPGQGLRLIYYSQIVNDFQKGDIAEGYSVSREKKESFPLTVTSAQKNPTAFYLCASSIGQGLDGYTFGSGTRLTVV.

The chain combines TRBV19 with TRBJ1-2, with TRBD1 matching over 11 bases. Germline CDR1 reads LNHDA; CDR2 reads SQIVND (reference sequence). The CDR3 length is 17 residues. V was clipped by 7 bases and J by 4 bases; unmatched bases: 14. The CDR3 DNA sequence: TGTGCCAGTAAATCGGGACAGGGGGGCGGCCACCTCTATGGCTACACCTTC. As protein: CASKSGQGGGHLYGYTF.

The genes are TRBV10-3 and TRBJ1-2; 10 bases map to TRBD1. V shed 4 bases and J 8 bases; nucleotides not matched to a gene: 7. The CDR3 length is 14 residues. Germline V gene data show CDR1 as ENHRY and CDR2 as SYGVKD. The chain's CDR3 is CAISGDRGQGGYTF. The DNA of the CDR3 is TGTGCCATCAGTGGCGACAGGGGGCAGGGGGGCTACACCTTC.

The sample holds a few counts of this clone. This chain links TRBV28 with TRBJ1-2; 9 bases map to TRBD1. There are 15 residues in the CDR3. J was trimmed by 4 bases and V by 5 bases; bases with no gene match: 8. Germline CDR1 is MDHEN and CDR2 is SYDVKM. CDR3 DNA sequence: TGTGCCAGCAGTACCACAGGGGGCGCGGGCTATGGCTACACCTTC. It encodes CASSTTGGAGYGYTF.

This chain joins TRBV5-1 and TRBJ2-1, with D possibly matching TRBD2 (7 bases). The CDR3 has 15 amino acids. V shed 3 bases and J shed 2 bases, with 12 bases lying between them. Germline V CDR1 and CDR2: SGHRS, YFSETQ. The CDR3 sequence: CASSSAGDTYNEQFF. In nucleotides, the CDR3 is TGCGCCAGCAGCTCGGCGGGGGACACCTACAATGAGCAGTTCTTC.

This clone has just a few counts. The V and J genes are TRBV12-3 or TRBV12-4 and TRBJ1-2, with unresolved D. Trimming took off 1 base at V and 8 bases at J, with 11 bases between the two ends. The CDR3 consists of 13 residues. The CDR3 protein is CASSLEYTRGYTF. CDR3 nucleotides: TGTGCCAGCAGTTTAGAATACACGCGGGGCTACACCTTC.

This clone occurred a few times. This chain joins TRBV9 and TRBJ1-6; D is undetermined. The CDR3 has 16 amino acids. V was clipped by 3 bases and J by 0 bases, with 10 bases between them. The germline V gene has CDR1 SGDLS and CDR2 YYNGEE. This CDR3 reads CASSGYASSYNSPLHF. The DNA of the CDR3 is TGTGCCAGCAGCGGATACGCGAGCTCCTATAATTCACCCCTCCACTTT.

The genes are TRBV19 and TRBJ1-6; the D gene is possibly TRBD1 (6 bases). The CDR3 extends over 16 amino acids. V gave up 8 bases and J gave up 7 bases, with 21 bases separating them. Germline values: CDR1 LNHDA, CDR2 SQIVND (reference sequence). The CDR3, as DNA: TGTGCCAGTGGCCCGAGTGGTGGCAGGGGAAATTCACCCCTCCACTTT. Its translation is CASGPSGGRGNSPLHF.

This chain connects TRBV11-2 to TRBJ2-1; possible D gene TRBD1, 6 bases. V was pared by 1 base and J by 7 bases, with 17 bases between. This CDR3 has 16 amino acids. CDR1 SGHAT and CDR2 FQNNGV come from the germline V gene. The CDR3 here is CASSLVRGRGRNEQFF. DNA for the CDR3: TGTGCCAGCAGCTTAGTTCGGGGCAGGGGCAGGAATGAGCAGTTCTTC. The full variable domain, completed using reference TRBV11-2 and TRBJ2-1, is EAGVAQSPRYKIIEKRQSVAFWCNPISGHATLYWYQQILGQGPKLLIQFQNNGVVDDSQLPKDRFSAERLKGVDSTLKIQPAKLEDSAVYLCASSLVRGRGRNEQFFGPGTRLTVL.

The V call is TRBV9, the J call TRBJ1-3; D might be TRBD1 (5 bases). V lost 3 bases, J lost 6 bases, and 13 bases lay in between. This CDR3 has 14 amino acids. CDR1 is SGDLS and CDR2 is YYNGEE in the germline V gene. The CDR3 here is CASSGKGFANTIYF. The CDR3 region has the DNA TGTGCCAGCAGCGGAAAGGGGTTTGCAAACACCATATATTTT. Full variable domain (outside the CDR3, taken from reference TRBV9 and TRBJ1-3): DSGVTQTPKHLITATGQRVTLRCSPRSGDLSVYWYQQSLDQGLQFLIQYYNGEERAKGNILERFSAQQFPDLHSELNLSSLELGDSALYFCASSGKGFANTIYFGEGSWLTVV.